This T cell receptor (beta chain) was captured in a study of blood T cell repertoires in COVID-19. Study as a whole: Acute and convalescent COVID-19 specimens originated in the United States, Italy and Spain. PBMCs, B-cell-depleted T cells, or T cells provided the cDNA or gDNA that made up the material.

V lost 7 bases to trimming and J lost 1 base, with 10 bases between them. This CDR3 is 13 amino acids long. Germline V lookup: CDR1 MNHEY, CDR2 SVGAGI. Methods used by the authors: Estimates of nucleated cell counts were drawn from the amplification of reference gene primers. The table came from immunoSEQ multiplex PCR; TCRdb's copy has only in-frame clones and leaves some out. From that table come the V and J calls and clone size; the DNA was used to work out D and trimming. This table holds around 70,000 clones, roughly nine tenths found once. Recruited during active infection, patients (from Seattle) were subsequently followed longitudinally.

The sample taken for sequencing was peripheral blood. This receptor was taken from a man aged 45-60 years with COVID-19, enrolled during active disease. This sequence joins TRBV6-5 and TRBJ2-5; D is undetermined. CDR3 amino acids: CASNPDIQETQYF. CDR3 bases: TGTGCCAGCAACCCAGATATCCAAGAGACCCAGTACTTC.